This T cell receptor (beta chain) was observed in a study of blood T cell repertoires in COVID-19. Study-level background: The origin of the acute and convalescent COVID-19 samples was the United States, Italy and Spain.

In the source study's methods: Nucleated cell number was recorded as an estimate derived from reference gene primer amplification. The table came from immunoSEQ multiplex PCR; TCRdb's copy has only in-frame clones and leaves some out. That table is the source of V, J and clone size, and D and trimming were worked out from the DNA. In the table there are roughly 200,000 clones, 85% to 90% of which are singletons. The CDR3 runs 13 residues. With 4 bases removed from V and 1 base from J, the gap between germline ends came to 7 bases. Germline values: CDR1 GTSNPN, CDR2 SVGIG (reference sequence). This sequence was found in a man aged 55 to 70 who had recovered from COVID-19. The chain couples TRBV30 to TRBJ1-4; D call uncertain. Source material: peripheral blood. In nucleotides, the CDR3 is TGTGCCTGGAACACGTTAACTAATGAAAAACTGTTTTTT. It specifies CAWNTLTNEKLFF.